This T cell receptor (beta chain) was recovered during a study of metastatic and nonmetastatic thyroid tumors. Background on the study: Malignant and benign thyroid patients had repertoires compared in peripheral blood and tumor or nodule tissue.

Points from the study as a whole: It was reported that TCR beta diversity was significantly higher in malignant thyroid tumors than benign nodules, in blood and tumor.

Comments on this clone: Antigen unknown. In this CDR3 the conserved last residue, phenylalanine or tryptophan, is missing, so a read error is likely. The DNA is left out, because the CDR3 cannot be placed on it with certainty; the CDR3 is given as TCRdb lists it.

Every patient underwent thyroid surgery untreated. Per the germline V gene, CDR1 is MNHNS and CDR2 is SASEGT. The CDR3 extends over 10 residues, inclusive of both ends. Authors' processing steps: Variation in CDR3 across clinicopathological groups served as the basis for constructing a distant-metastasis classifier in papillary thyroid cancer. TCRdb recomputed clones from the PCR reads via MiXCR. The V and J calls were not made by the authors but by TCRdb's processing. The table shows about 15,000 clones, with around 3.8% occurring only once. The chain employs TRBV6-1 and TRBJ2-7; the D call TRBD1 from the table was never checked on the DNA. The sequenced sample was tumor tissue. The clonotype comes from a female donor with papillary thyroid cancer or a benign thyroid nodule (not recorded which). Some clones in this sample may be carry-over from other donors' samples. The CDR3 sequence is CASSVLPGTP.